A selection of T cell receptor beta chains follows, all from one sample in a study of early T cells in non-severe SARS-CoV-2 infection. TCRdb fed the 5' RACE reads into MiXCR, producing one record per CDR3 protein. The sample includes around 82,000 distinct CDR3 sequences, roughly 12% of them seen just once. Sequencing was done on a sample of whole blood. The receptors derive from an adult who was a healthcare worker with PCR-confirmed SARS-CoV-2 infection or an uninfected control (not recorded which). Both conserved end residues are part of each CDR3. The D gene is left open where the match is weak. Not every row has a clone size; where given, it reads once, few, many or a size class.

TRBJ2-1 | TRBV9 | few | TRBD2 | TGTGCCAGCAGCGCACTAGCGGATTACAATGAGCAGTTCTTC | CASSALADYNEQFF
TRBJ2-4 | TRBV19 | many | . | TGTGCCAGTAGTATAGAGCGGGGGCAAATCGCCAAAAACATTCAGTACTTC | CASSIERGQIAKNIQYF
TRBJ2-1 | TRBV20-1 | . | TRBD2 | TGCAGTGCGCGCGGGAGCCGGGGTTACAATGAGCAGTTCTTC | CSARGSRGYNEQFF
TRBJ1-2 | TRBV30 | . | . | TGTGCCTGGAGTGTAGGACAGAACTATGGCTACACCTTC | CAWSVGQNYGYTF
TRBJ2-2 | TRBV27 | many | . | TGTGCCAGTCGCCCGGACAACACCGGGGAGCTGTTTTTT | CASRPDNTGELFF
TRBJ2-1 | TRBV20-1 | . | TRBD2 | TGCAGTGCTAGACGCGGGAGTAGTAATGAGCAGTTCTTC | CSARRGSSNEQFF
TRBJ2-5 | TRBV12-2 | many | . | TGTGCAAGTCGCTTAATCAGAAATCAAGAGACCCAGTACTTC | CASRLIRNQETQYF
TRBJ2-7 | TRBV20-1 | . | . | TGCAGTGCTAGATCCTTCGAGGGTCGCAACGAGCAGTACTTC | CSARSFEGRNEQYF
TRBJ1-2 | TRBV10-3 | few | . | TGTGCCATCAATCCACTTCAGGGCAGAGATGGCTACACCTTC | CAINPLQGRDGYTF
TRBJ2-3 | TRBV7-2 | . | . | TGTGCCAGCAGCCACGACTACCTTAGCACAGATACGCAGTATTTT | CASSHDYLSTDTQYF
TRBJ2-1 | TRBV19 | many | TRBD1 | TGTGCCAGTAGTATCGACAGGGTTGGTGAGCAGTTCTTC | CASSIDRVGEQFF
TRBJ1-1 | TRBV12-3/TRBV12-4 | . | TRBD1 | TGTGCCAGCAGTTTTCAGGGGGCGGACACTGAAGCTTTCTTT | CASSFQGADTEAFF
TRBJ1-6 | TRBV20-1 | many | . | TGCAGTGCTAGTGAAAAGGGGCCCGGCCCAAGTTCACCCCTCCACTTT | CSASEKGPGPSSPLHF
TRBJ2-1 | TRBV2 | few | . | TGTGCCAGCAGTGAAAATCGTGGGGGTGAGCAGTTCTTC | CASSENRGGEQFF
TRBJ1-2 | TRBV7-9 | many | TRBD1 | TGTGCCAGCATTGGGGACAGGGGTGACGGCTACACCTTC | CASIGDRGDGYTF
TRBJ2-2 | TRBV24-1 | many | . | TGTGCCACCAAGGACAGCCTCGCGAACACCGGGGAGCTGTTTTTT | CATKDSLANTGELFF
TRBJ2-7 | TRBV11-1 | . | . | TGTGCCAGCAGCTTCGCCAAGCTAAGGTCCTACGAGCAGTACTTC | CASSFAKLRSYEQYF
TRBJ2-1 | TRBV20-1 | many | TRBD2 | TGCAGTGCTAGAGATCCGGGAGGGATAGAGTACAATGAGCAGTTCTTC | CSARDPGGIEYNEQFF
TRBJ2-3 | TRBV14 | many | TRBD2 | TGTGCCAGCAGCCCGGGACTAGCGAAGAACACAGATACGCAGTATTTT | CASSPGLAKNTDTQYF
TRBJ1-6 | TRBV7-8 | . | . | TGTGCCAGCAGCTTAGGCCCAACCCCTAGGGTTAATTCACCCCTCCACTTT | CASSLGPTPRVNSPLHF
TRBJ2-7 | TRBV6-1 | . | . | TGTGCCAGCAGTGATGGGGTACCCCAGCAGTACTTC | CASSDGVPQQYF
TRBJ2-7 | TRBV19 | . | TRBD1 | TGTGCCAGTACCGCGACAGGGACGCCCTACGAGCAGTACTTC | CASTATGTPYEQYF
TRBJ2-5 | TRBV5-1 | . | TRBD1 | TGCGCCAGCAGCTTGGCGACAGGGTGGGGAGAGACCCAGTACTTC | CASSLATGWGETQYF
TRBJ2-2 | TRBV10-3 | . | . | TGTGCCATCAGTGGGGGTCTTAGGGACACCGGGGAGCTGTTTTTT | CAISGGLRDTGELFF
TRBJ2-5 | TRBV6-5 | few | . | TGTGCCAGCAGTTCCGGGACTGGAGAGACCCAGTACTTC | CASSSGTGETQYF
TRBJ2-1 | TRBV7-2 | many | . | TGTGCCAGCAGCTTAGTGCTCCAAATTGAGCAGTTCTTC | CASSLVLQIEQFF
TRBJ2-1 | TRBV20-1 | few | TRBD2 | TGCAGTGCGCCACCGGGACTAGCGGGAGTGAAGAGGAATGAGCAGTTCTTC | CSAPPGLAGVKRNEQFF
TRBJ1-2 | TRBV28 | few | . | TGTGCCAGCAGTTTAGGGCAAGGGTATGGCTACACCTTC | CASSLGQGYGYTF
TRBJ2-1 | TRBV4-1 | many | TRBD2 | TGCGCCAGCAGCCTCGACGCTAGCGGGGGGGGTTACAATGAGCAGTTCTTC | CASSLDASGGGYNEQFF
TRBJ1-2 | TRBV24-1 | few | . | TGTGCCACCAGTGATCCCCGGGACGCCTTCAGGGGCTACACCTTC | CATSDPRDAFRGYTF
TRBJ1-2 | TRBV7-9 | many | . | TGTGCCAGCAGCCTCGGTATGACTAACTATGGCTACACCTTC | CASSLGMTNYGYTF
TRBJ2-7 | TRBV27 | many | TRBD2 | TGTGCCAGCAGAGGGACTAGCGGGAGTGTCTACGAGCAGTACTTC | CASRGTSGSVYEQYF
TRBJ1-5 | TRBV20-1 | . | . | TGCAGTGCTATTAGCACAGTACTCAGCAATCAGCCCCAGCATTTT | CSAISTVLSNQPQHF
TRBJ1-5 | TRBV28 | few | TRBD1 | TGTGCCAGCAGCGACGCCCAGGGGGATAGCAATCAGCCCCAGCATTTT | CASSDAQGDSNQPQHF
TRBJ2-3 | TRBV27 | few | . | TGTGCCAGCTCTATGGCCCTACATGCAGATACGCAGTATTTT | CASSMALHADTQYF
TRBJ2-1 | TRBV30 | few | . | TGTGCCTGGGGACTGTACAATGAGCAGTTCTTC | CAWGLYNEQFF
TRBJ2-3 | TRBV4-1 | . | . | TGCGCCAGCAGCCAAGACGGCACCGTCTCAGATACGCAGTATTTT | CASSQDGTVSDTQYF